The clone carrying this T cell receptor (beta chain) was picked up many times. Its antigen remains unidentified. Germline CDR1 reads SGDLS; CDR2 reads YYNGEE. This CDR3 is built from 16 residues. The ends were cut back, 0 bases at V and 2 bases at J, with 13 bases in the middle. An oligonucleotide containing a UMI was ligated to the 3' end of TCR cDNA. Whole blood, 2.5 ml, came from adult healthy volunteers. Ligated cDNA underwent four rounds of PCR with nested alpha and beta constant region primers and SP2. Alpha and beta constant region primers primed reverse transcription for blood and skin samples. TCRdb called the 5' RACE reads again in MiXCR, with one record for every CDR3 protein. The top ten clones hold around 0.88% of a sample with 45,000 to 55,000 distinct CDR3 sequences, 4.7% of them seen once. The data were taken from a study of naive and memory T cell subsets. Overall study findings and caveats: The RNA method is potentially sensitive to activation and differentiation changes.

The receptor was derived from a female donor in good health. This chain joins TRBV9 and TRBJ2-3; D possibly matches TRBD1 or TRBD2 (5 bases each). CDR3 amino acids: CASSVEPGSPTDTQYF. CDR3 nucleotide sequence: TGTGCCAGCAGCGTAGAGCCAGGGAGCCCCACAGATACGCAGTATTTT.